This TCR beta chain emerged from a study of T cells after yellow fever vaccination. The TCR cDNA carried a universal primer site and UMIs from 5'RACE template switching. TCRdb called the 5' RACE reads again in MiXCR, with one record for every CDR3 protein. Of a few hundred thousand distinct CDR3 sequences in the sample, around 17% were seen once. CDR3 size: 16 residues. CDR1 and CDR2 from the germline V gene are ENHRY and SYGVKD. Trimming removed 4 bases at V and 5 bases at J, with 20 bases between. This clonotype was detected only a few times. Its cognate antigen is unknown. Broader study findings: Contaminating bulk clonotypes could be abundant in FACS-sorted repertoires.

The chain joins TRBV10-3 to TRBJ2-5, with unresolved D. The sequenced sample was PBMCs, obtained 5 to 6 days after the first yellow fever vaccination. The receptor comes from a man between 18 and 35 years old who received the YFV17D yellow fever vaccine. DNA of the CDR3: TGTGCCATCAGTGGGGGTCGGACCTGGAGAGAGGAGACCCAGTACTTC. This encodes CAISGGRTWREETQYF.